Each of the 10 T cell receptor beta chains below was sequenced from the same sample in a study of vaccination effects on CD4 cells after COVID-19. Isolating CD4+ T cells followed ten to eleven days of culture. Each participant was administered two doses of either the BNT162b2 or the mRNA-1273 vaccine. Their antigens are not known. Repertoires were generated with immunoSEQ multiplex PCR, while TCRdb's copy carries only in-frame clones and drops some. This sample has tens of thousands of clones, with less than 85% found just once. The material sequenced was CD4+ T cells from PBMCs cultured without peptide, taken after COVID-19 vaccination. The receptors originated from a human donor who received a COVID-19 vaccine.

J is TRBJ2-5 and V is TRBV24-1; 8 positions agree with TRBD1. The V segment lost 9 bases and the J segment 9 bases; nucleotides outside the gene matches: 5. CDR1 is KGHDR, CDR2 SFDVKD, per germline. The CDR3 covers 11 residues. CDR3 loop: CATGQGDPQYF. In DNA form, the CDR3 reads TGTGCCACCGGACAGGGTGATCCCCAGTACTTC.

The chain links TRBV7-3 to TRBJ2-6, with D tentatively TRBD1 (5 bases). CDR1 is SGHTA, CDR2 FQGTGA, per germline. This CDR3 spans 17 amino acids. Deletions cut 1 base from V and 4 bases from J, with 14 bases between. CDR3 region: CASSLIRAGHGANVLTF. CDR3 DNA sequence: TGTGCCAGCAGCTTAATTCGCGCAGGGCACGGGGCCAACGTCCTGACTTTC.

The chain employs TRBV19 and TRBJ2-1; 11 positions agree with TRBD2. The length of the CDR3 is 15 residues. The J segment lost 4 bases and the V segment lost 6 bases, leaving 5 bases of the junction unmatched. The V gene's germline CDR1 is LNHDA and CDR2 SQIVND (reference sequence). CDR3 bases: TGTGCCAGTAGAACTCTAGCGGGGGGATACAATGAGCAGTTCTTC. Protein product: CASRTLAGGYNEQFF.

The V and J genes are TRBV10-2 and TRBJ2-7, with 10 bases lining up with TRBD1. Losses at the gene ends were 8 bases for V and 2 bases for J; bases not matched to a gene: 0. The CDR3 runs 12 residues. The germline V gene encodes CDR1 WSHSY and CDR2 SAAADI. The CDR3 DNA reads TGCGCCAGCGGGACAGGGGCCTACGAGCAGTACGTC. Residues: CASGTGAYEQYV.

This chain links TRBV5-8 with TRBJ2-3; D gene unclear. This CDR3 has 15 amino acids. Trimming left V 1 base short and J 0 bases short, with 9 bases between. Germline CDR1 reads SGHTS; CDR2 reads YDEGEE. This CDR3 reads CASSLWYSSTDTQYF. In DNA form, the CDR3 reads TGTGCCAGCAGCTTGTGGTACTCTAGCACAGATACGCAGTATTTT. The whole variable domain, filled in from reference TRBV5-8 and TRBJ2-3, reads EAGVTQSPTHLIKTRGQQATLRCSPISGHTSVYWYQQALGLGLQFLLWYDEGEERNRGNFPPRFSGRQFPNYSSELNVNALELEDSALYLCASSLWYSSTDTQYFGPGTRLTVL.

In DNA, the CDR3 is TGTGCCTGGAGTCCTGGGAGACTGGAGACCCAGTACTTC. This sequence encodes CAWSPGRLETQYF. This sequence joins TRBV30 and TRBJ2-5; possibly TRBD2 for D (5 bases). This CDR3 has 13 residues. Germline-derived CDR1 and CDR2 are GTSNPN and SVGIG (reference sequence). V shed 2 bases and J shed 5 bases, with 12 bases lying between them. Complete variable domain (other parts from reference TRBV30 and TRBJ2-5): SQTIHQWPATLVQPVGSPLSLECTVEGTSNPNLYWYRQAAGRGLQLLFYSVGIGQISSEVPQNLSASRPQDRQFILSSKKLLLSDSGFYLCAWSPGRLETQYFGPGTRLLVL.

The V call is TRBV10-2, the J call TRBJ2-3, with D tentatively TRBD1 or TRBD2 (5 bases each). V dropped 7 bases and J dropped 3 bases, with 20 bases sitting between them. The CDR3 totals 16 residues. Germline loops: CDR1 WSHSY, CDR2 SAAADI. CDR3 protein: CASTEGSFPGTDTQYF. CDR3 sequence (DNA): TGCGCCAGCACCGAGGGGAGCTTTCCGGGGACAGATACGCAGTATTTT.

V gene TRBV29-1 combines with J gene TRBJ1-1; D possibly corresponds to TRBD1 (5 bases). Germline CDR1 and CDR2: SQVTM and ANQGSEA. There are 13 residues in the CDR3. The ends were cut back, 7 bases at V and 6 bases at J, with 18 bases in the middle. The CDR3 coding sequence is TGCAGCGCCGTCAGGGTGGGGAGCGCTGAAGCTTTCTTT. This gives the protein CSAVRVGSAEAFF.

The chain has TRBV12-5 and TRBJ1-5; TRBD1 is a possible D gene (6 bases). This CDR3 has 15 residues. V was trimmed by 6 bases and J by 3 bases, leaving 15 bases between them. Germline V gene lookup returns CDR1 LGHNT and CDR2 FRNRAP. The CDR3: CASGGGGAVNQPQHF. In DNA form, the CDR3 reads TGTGCTAGTGGGGGAGGGGGGGCAGTCAATCAGCCCCAGCATTTT.

The rearrangement joins TRBV3-1 (or the pseudogene TRBV3-2) to TRBJ1-5; D remains ambiguous. Trimming took 0 bases from V and 4 from J, leaving 7 bases between them. CDR1 LGHDT and CDR2 YNNKEL come from the germline V gene (reference sequence). This CDR3 has 14 residues. The CDR3 region has the DNA TGTGCCAGCAGCCAAGATACTGGGAATCAGCCCCAGCATTTT. It is translated as CASSQDTGNQPQHF.